The following is a T cell receptor beta chain sequence with its context. This entry is derived from a study of T cells after yellow fever vaccination. Across the study: Fractions low in cell number were prepared with SMART-Seq v4 Ultra Low Input.

Germline values: CDR1 ENHRY, CDR2 SYGVKD. V was trimmed by 7 bases and J by 2 bases, leaving 24 bases between them. The CDR3 extends over 19 amino acids. The TCR cDNA carried a universal primer site and UMIs from 5'RACE template switching. Via MiXCR, TCRdb re-called the 5' RACE reads, giving one row per CDR3 protein. The table records just over 300,000 distinct CDR3 sequences, around 3.9% of them present only once. The V call is TRBV10-3, the J call TRBJ2-6, with D possibly TRBD2 on 5 matching bases. The TCR sequence derives from a man younger than 35 who received the YFV17D yellow fever vaccine. This specimen was PBMCs, taken on the day of the yellow fever booster vaccination. For the CDR3, the DNA is TGTGCCATCACCGGGGTCCCTGGGGAGAGTCTCGCTGGGGCCAACGTCCTGACTTTC. It codes for CAITGVPGESLAGANVLTF.